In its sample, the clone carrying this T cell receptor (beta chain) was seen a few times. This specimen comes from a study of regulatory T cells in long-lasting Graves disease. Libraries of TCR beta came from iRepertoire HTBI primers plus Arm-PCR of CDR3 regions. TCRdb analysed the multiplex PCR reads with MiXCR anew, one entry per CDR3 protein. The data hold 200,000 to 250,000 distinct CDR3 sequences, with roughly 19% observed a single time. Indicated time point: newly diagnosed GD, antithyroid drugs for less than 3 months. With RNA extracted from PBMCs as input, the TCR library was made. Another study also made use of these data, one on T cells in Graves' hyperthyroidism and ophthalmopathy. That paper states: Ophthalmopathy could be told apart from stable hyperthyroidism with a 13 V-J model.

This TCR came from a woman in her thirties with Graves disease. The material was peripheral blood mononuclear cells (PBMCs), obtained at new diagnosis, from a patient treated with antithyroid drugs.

CDR3 protein: CASSPLTGLMNTEAFF. In DNA, the CDR3 is TGTGCCAGCAGCCCTTTAACCGGACTGATGAACACTGAAGCTTTCTTT. J is TRBJ1-1 and V is TRBV5-4, with D unclear. This CDR3 comprises 16 residues. Germline CDR1 and CDR2: SGHNT and YYREEE (reference sequence). The V gene lost 4 bases and the J gene lost 0 bases, with 16 bases spanning the gap.